This TCR beta chain appears in the sequencing data of a study of blood T cells in healthy people across ages (dated by TCRdb to between 2015 and 2016). Turning to the overall study: In model experiments, template switching captured roughly one uniquely barcoded TCR beta cDNA molecule for every two T cells. Age-related changes in TCR beta repertoire diversity were measured in the study by deep sequencing normalized with unique cDNA molecular identifiers. To avoid experimental bias, donors of different ages were distributed randomly across sequencing lanes. The donors were divided into four age groups: young (average approximately 17 years), middle-aged (approximately 39), aged (62) and long-lived (about 80). Using the same blood draw, the study looked at two additional independent replicas of 1 million unique cDNA reads for two donors, one aged 18 to 30 and the other aged 80 or older.

Libraries were prepared through 5' RACE. The sample was run on an Illumina HiSeq 2500. A second PCR of about 7 to 12 cycles was performed with a sample-barcoded 5' primer and a J-beta primer mix. Each TCR beta cDNA molecule received a unique molecular identifier from a template-switch 5' adaptor carrying 12 random nucleotides. Each sample yielded at least 3 million CDR3-containing paired-end reads. First-strand cDNA was synthesized from all RNA with the Mint cDNA synthesis kit, primed by a TRBC-specific oligonucleotide. After uracil-DNA glycosylase treatment, a first 18-cycle PCR used universal primers M1SS and BC2_uni_R on all cDNA. For the original study's pipeline: For normalization, 1 million high-quality reads, each with a distinct molecular identifier, were randomly selected from each sample. Instead of being binned into consensus sequences, reads that shared molecular identifiers were thrown out. MiTCR, run with a Q25 quality threshold and the strictest error-elimination algorithm, handled CDR3 identification, clonotype clustering and error correction. A nonparametric unseen species model using Euler transformation provided a lower-bound estimate of total TCR beta diversity. Starting from the raw public reads, TCRdb applied fastp trimming at Q25, assembled clones with MiXCR and retained in-frame beta chains. Rows with a matching CDR3 protein are joined into one entry that keeps the most common DNA and genes. The V and J calls shown here were made by TCRdb, not taken from the authors' results. Counted in this sample were around 750,000 distinct CDR3 sequences; 50% to 65% of them appeared once. The leading ten clones occupy approximately 40% of the sample.

Systemically healthy Caucasian individuals from Russia, over 30 in total and aged about 6 to 100 years, were included as donors. About 10 milliliters of peripheral blood were drawn from each donor into EDTA-treated Vacutainer tubes. Ficoll-Paque density-gradient centrifugation was used to isolate PBMCs, with at least 6 million per sample. Total RNA, at least 5 micrograms per sample, was extracted from PBMCs with Trizol reagent. For every donor, an aliquot of PBMCs went through flow cytometry to measure the percentages of naive CD45RAhigh/CD27high T cells. Of note for this clonotype: Its binding antigen is unknown. No qualities accompany the bases; no much larger clone lies one base away.

General findings and caveats noted by the study authors: Conclusive comparison of naive and antigen-experienced compartments was prevented by the profiling of bulk unsorted PBMCs. Estimates of total diversity from one million sequenced T cells were regarded as lower bounds and underestimates. There was a strong correlation between observed TCR beta diversity and the percentage of naive T cells measured by flow cytometry. Because donor CMV infection status was unknown, age-related changes in expanded clonotypes were potentially confounded. Compared with the aged group, the long-lived group had more naive CD4+ T cells, fewer expanded clones and increased TCR diversity, suggesting age selection. As age increased, observed TCR beta diversity per million T cells dropped in a roughly linear way, and a significant reduction was already evident by age roughly 40.

The trim is 4 bases for V and 9 bases for J, with a gap of 10 bases between the germline ends. The germline V gene (reference sequence) specifies LGHDT as CDR1 and YNNKEL as CDR2. Including the terminal cysteine and phenylalanine, the CDR3 comprises 12 residues. Kept here is only the CDR3 DNA, which spans 36 bases and is read in frame from base 1. This receptor was taken from a man aged 80 or over in good health. The sequence links TRBV3-1 to TRBJ2-4; the D gene could be either TRBD1 or TRBD2, each agreeing at 5 bases. Source material: blood. The CDR3 is CASSRRAGIQYF. Here is the DNA: TGTGCCAGCAGCCGCAGGGCGGGCATTCAGTACTTC. Reference TRBV3-1 and TRBJ2-4 genes cover what lies past the CDR3, so the full variable domain is DTAVSQTPKYLVTQMGNDKSIKCEQNLGHDTMYWYKQDSKKFLKIMFSYNNKELIINETVPNRFSPKSPDKAHLNLHINSLELGDSAVYFCASSRRAGIQYFGAGTRLSVL.